One and the same sample provided the 20 T cell receptor beta chains below, sequenced in a study of cytomegalovirus exposure and HLA in healthy donors. The study ran its PCR with 60 Vbeta and 13 Jbeta primers. The table came from immunoSEQ multiplex PCR; TCRdb's copy has only in-frame clones and leaves some out. The data hold some 130,000 clones, with 75% observed a single time. Sequenced sample: PBMCs. The receptors derive from a young man in good health and CMV-seronegative.

The CDR3: CASSTTSFGTQYF. CDR3 coding DNA: TGCGCCAGCAGCACTACTAGTTTTGGTACGCAGTATTTT. The chain is built from TRBV5-1 and TRBJ2-3; D may be TRBD2 (5 bases). There are 13 residues in the CDR3. V was clipped by 4 bases and J by 8 bases, with 14 bases between them. Germline lookup yields CDR1 SGHRS and CDR2 YFSETQ.

J is TRBJ2-3 and V is TRBV15, with TRBD1 as a possible D gene (5 bases). Deletions cut 0 bases from V and 6 bases from J, with 16 bases between. Germline V gene lookup returns CDR1 LNHNV and CDR2 YYDKDF (reference sequence). The CDR3 covers 16 residues. CDR3 DNA: TGTGCCACCAGCAGAGACAGATCGAGGAAGGGGGATACGCAGTATTTT. Amino acids: CATSRDRSRKGDTQYF.

As regards this clone: The germline gene is not matched at one end of the junction; a read error may be the cause. V and J are TRBV5-4 and TRBJ2-6, with a weak D call TRBD2 (5 bases). The CDR3 loop spans 16 amino acids. Germline assignment: CDR1 SGHNT and CDR2 YYREEE (reference sequence). The CDR3 DNA is TGCGCCAGCAGCCAAGAAGGACTCTCTGGGGCCAACGTCCTGACTTTC. This encodes CASSQEGLSGANVLTF. Supplemented by reference TRBV5-4 and TRBJ2-6, the full variable domain reads ETGVTQSPTHLIKTRGQQVTLRCSSQSGHNTVSWYQQALGQGPQFIFQYYREEENGRGNFPPRFSGLQFPNYSSELNVNALELDDSALYLCASSQEGLSGANVLTFGAGSRLTVL.

The chain uses TRBV27 and TRBJ2-1; 12 positions agree with TRBD2. CDR3 size: 15 residues. Trimming at V came to 6 bases and at J to 4 bases, leaving 4 bases not matched to a gene. The germline gives CDR1 MNHEY, CDR2 SMNVEV (reference sequence). The CDR3 here is CASRSGLAGYNEQFF. For the CDR3, the DNA is TGTGCCAGCAGGTCCGGACTAGCGGGATACAATGAGCAGTTCTTC.

V is TRBV6-1 and J is TRBJ1-1; D is perhaps TRBD1 (5 bases). The length of the CDR3 is 17 residues. CDR1 and CDR2 (germline): MNHNS, SASEGT. The ends were cut back, 0 bases at V and 4 bases at J, with 18 bases in the middle. The CDR3 loop is CASSEASEGPRGTEAFF. Here the CDR3 DNA reads TGTGCCAGCAGTGAAGCTTCGGAAGGGCCTAGGGGCACTGAAGCTTTCTTT.

The chain joins TRBV28 to TRBJ1-1; TRBD1 might be the D (6 bases). CDR1 and CDR2 from the germline V gene are MDHEN and SYDVKM. Trimming removed 6 bases from V and 12 bases from J, with 14 bases in between. The CDR3 length is 11 residues. In DNA form, the CDR3 reads TGTGCCAGCAGGGGGGCCGCGCGTACTTTCTTT. Translation gives CASRGAARTFF.

A few counts support this clone. The rearrangement joins TRBV19 to TRBJ1-1; 7 bases map to TRBD1. The J segment lost 6 bases and the V segment lost 3 bases, leaving 10 bases of the junction unmatched. CDR3 length: 15 amino acids. From germline, CDR1 is LNHDA and CDR2 SQIVND (reference sequence). CDR3 in amino acids: CASSISPDRIPEAFF. The CDR3 coding sequence is TGTGCCAGTAGTATTTCCCCGGACAGGATCCCTGAAGCTTTCTTT.

The CDR3 coding sequence is TGTGCCAGCAGTCCCAGCGGGAGTCTCCCCTACAATGAGCAGTTCTTC. Translating it yields CASSPSGSLPYNEQFF. V usage is TRBV4-2 and J usage is TRBJ2-1; TRBD2 matches at 8 bases. With V trimmed by 6 bases and J by 2 bases, 9 bases remained unmatched. CDR1 LGHNA and CDR2 YNFKEQ come from the germline V gene. The CDR3 covers 16 residues.

The rearrangement uses TRBV29-1 and TRBJ1-1; D possibly corresponds to TRBD1 (6 bases). The CDR3 runs 13 residues. Germline loops: CDR1 SQVTM, CDR2 ANQGSEA. The V end lost 0 bases, the J end lost 10 bases, and 15 bases lay between the germline ends. Here the CDR3 reads CSVEEWTARGAFF. CDR3 sequence (DNA): TGCAGCGTTGAAGAGTGGACAGCCAGGGGAGCTTTCTTT.

This clone was seen a single time. This rearrangement joins TRBV9 to TRBJ2-3, with 10 bases identical to TRBD2. This CDR3 region has 15 residues. CDR1 and CDR2 from the germline V gene are SGDLS and YYNGEE. J was trimmed by 8 bases and V by 4 bases; bases with no gene match: 10. The CDR3 reads CASSSSAGGPATQYF. In nucleotides, the CDR3 is TGTGCCAGCAGCTCTTCAGCGGGAGGGCCAGCTACGCAGTATTTT.

CDR3 sequence: CSVGGQPATYNEQFF. Written as DNA, the CDR3 is TGCAGCGTTGGAGGGCAGCCAGCAACCTACAATGAGCAGTTCTTC. The V call is TRBV29-1, the J call TRBJ2-1; D is possibly TRBD2 (5 bases). Per the germline V gene, CDR1 is SQVTM and CDR2 is ANQGSEA. The CDR3 runs 15 residues. Trimming left V 4 bases short and J 2 bases short, with 15 bases between.

This chain links TRBV28 with TRBJ2-1; the match to TRBD2 covers 12 bases. The germline gives CDR1 MDHEN, CDR2 SYDVKM. The CDR3 contains 15 residues. Trimming at V came to 2 bases and at J to 6 bases, leaving 2 bases not matched to a gene. CDR3: CASSLTLAGGNEQFF. Written as DNA, the CDR3 is TGTGCCAGCAGTTTAACACTAGCGGGAGGCAATGAGCAGTTCTTC.

About this clone: Because it lacks the conserved phenylalanine or tryptophan at the end, this CDR3 is likely a read error. The chain combines TRBV6-1 with TRBJ2-2; TRBD1 matches 7 bases. V dropped 6 bases and J dropped 8; count of bases not matched to a gene: 6. The germline CDR1 and CDR2 sequences are MNHNS and SASEGT. The CDR3 totals 13 residues. The CDR3 nucleotides are TGTGCCAGCAGGCCCGACAGGGTAGGGGAGCTGTTTGTT. This sequence encodes CASRPDRVGELFV.

This chain joins TRBV27 and TRBJ2-7; the match to TRBD1 covers 12 bases. This CDR3 comprises 15 residues. Per germline, CDR1 MNHEY and CDR2 SMNVEV (reference sequence). Trimming removed 4 bases from V and 7 bases from J; junction bases left unmatched: 8. The CDR3 spells CASSSGTGGSWEQYF. CDR3 DNA sequence: TGTGCCAGCAGTTCCGGGACAGGGGGCTCATGGGAGCAGTACTTC.

The chain combines TRBV4-2 with TRBJ2-2; D unclear. This CDR3 spans 15 amino acids. Trimming removed 1 base at V and 3 bases at J, with 9 bases between. Germline V CDR1 and CDR2: LGHNA, YNFKEQ. The CDR3 sequence: CASSQVGRHTGELFF. The CDR3 DNA sequence: TGTGCCAGCAGCCAAGTGGGCCGGCACACCGGGGAGCTGTTTTTT.

J is TRBJ1-1 and V is TRBV29-1; 8 bases fit TRBD1. Germline V gives CDR1 SQVTM, CDR2 ANQGSEA. The J segment lost 11 bases and the V segment lost 6 bases, leaving 14 bases of the junction unmatched. There are 13 residues in the CDR3. The chain's CDR3 is CSVKFDRGLGAFF. The CDR3 bases are TGCAGCGTGAAATTTGACAGGGGTTTGGGGGCTTTCTTT.

About this clone itself: A read error may produce the germline difference seen at one junction end. The chain couples TRBV5-1 to TRBJ2-7; 10 positions agree with TRBD1. CDR1 and CDR2 from the germline V gene are SGHRS and YFSETQ. This CDR3 is 15 amino acids long. The CDR3 reads CASSNGQGGGDERYF. The CDR3 DNA reads TGCGCCAGCAGCAACGGACAGGGGGGTGGCGACGAGCGGTACTTC.

This chain connects TRBV7-8 to TRBJ1-5; maybe TRBD1 (5 bases). Looked up from germline, CDR1 is SGHVS and CDR2 is FQNEAQ. CDR3 size: 16 residues. V was pared by 5 bases and J by 1 base, with 15 bases between. CDR3 nucleotides: TGTGCCAGCAGCCCGTACAGGATCGTCAGCAATCAGCCCCAGCATTTT. Its protein is CASSPYRIVSNQPQHF.

The chain couples TRBV7-9 to TRBJ2-1, with a weak D call TRBD2 (5 bases). CDR3 size: 15 residues. Germline CDR1 reads SEHNR; CDR2 reads FQNEAQ (reference sequence). Between the trimmed V and J ends, which lost 4 bases and 4 bases, there was a span of 14 bases. The CDR3 DNA follows: TGTGCCAGCAGCTCAGAGACTGGAGGATACAATGAGCAGTTCTTC. This codes for CASSSETGGYNEQFF.

This clone has a single count. V is TRBV5-1 and J is TRBJ2-5; D may be TRBD2 (7 bases). Germline V gives CDR1 SGHRS, CDR2 YFSETQ. Trimming took 1 base from V and 7 from J, leaving 17 bases between them. This CDR3 has 15 residues. CDR3 loop: CASSLFVGGLSTQYF. CDR3 DNA sequence: TGCGCCAGCAGCTTGTTTGTGGGGGGGCTTTCGACCCAGTACTTC.